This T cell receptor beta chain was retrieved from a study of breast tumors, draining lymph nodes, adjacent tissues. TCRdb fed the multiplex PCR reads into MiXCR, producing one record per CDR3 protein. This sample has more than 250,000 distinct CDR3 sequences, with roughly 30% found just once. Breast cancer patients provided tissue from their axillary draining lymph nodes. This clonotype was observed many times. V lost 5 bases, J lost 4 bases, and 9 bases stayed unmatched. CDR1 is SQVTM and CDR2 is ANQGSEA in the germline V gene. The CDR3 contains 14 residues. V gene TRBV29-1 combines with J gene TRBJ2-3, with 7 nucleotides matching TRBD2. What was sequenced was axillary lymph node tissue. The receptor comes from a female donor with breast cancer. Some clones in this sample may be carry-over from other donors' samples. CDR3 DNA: TGCAGCGTTACACCGGGACTACTGGCAGATACGCAGTATTTT. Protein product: CSVTPGLLADTQYF.